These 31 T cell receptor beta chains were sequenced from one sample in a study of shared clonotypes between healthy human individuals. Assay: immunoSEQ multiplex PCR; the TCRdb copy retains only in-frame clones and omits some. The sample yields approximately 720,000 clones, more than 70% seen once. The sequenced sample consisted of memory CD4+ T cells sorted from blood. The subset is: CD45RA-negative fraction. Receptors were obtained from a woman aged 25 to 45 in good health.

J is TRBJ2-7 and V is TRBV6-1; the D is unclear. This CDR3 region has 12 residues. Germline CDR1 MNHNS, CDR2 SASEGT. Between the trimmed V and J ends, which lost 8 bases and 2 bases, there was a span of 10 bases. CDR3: CASQRGPYEQYF. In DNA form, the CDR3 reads TGTGCCAGCCAGCGCGGTCCCTACGAGCAGTACTTC.

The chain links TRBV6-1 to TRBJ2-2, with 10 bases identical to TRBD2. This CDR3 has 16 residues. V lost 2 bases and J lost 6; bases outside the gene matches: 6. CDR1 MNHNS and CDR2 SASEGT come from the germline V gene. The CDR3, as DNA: TGTGCCAGCAGTGAACTAGCGGGAGTTGGAGCCGGGGAGCTGTTTTTT. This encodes CASSELAGVGAGELFF.

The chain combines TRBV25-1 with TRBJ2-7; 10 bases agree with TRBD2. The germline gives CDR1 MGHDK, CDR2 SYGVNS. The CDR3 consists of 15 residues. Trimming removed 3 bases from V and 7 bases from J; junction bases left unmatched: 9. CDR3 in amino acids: CASSEDLAGVEEQYF. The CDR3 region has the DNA TGTGCCAGCAGTGAGGATCTAGCGGGAGTTGAAGAGCAGTACTTC.

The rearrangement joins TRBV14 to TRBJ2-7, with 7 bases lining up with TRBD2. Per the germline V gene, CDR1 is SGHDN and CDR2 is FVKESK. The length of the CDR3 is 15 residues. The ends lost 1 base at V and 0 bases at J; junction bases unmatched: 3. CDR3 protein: CASSQVGGSSYEQYF. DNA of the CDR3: TGTGCCAGCAGCCAAGTAGGCGGGAGCTCCTACGAGCAGTACTTC.

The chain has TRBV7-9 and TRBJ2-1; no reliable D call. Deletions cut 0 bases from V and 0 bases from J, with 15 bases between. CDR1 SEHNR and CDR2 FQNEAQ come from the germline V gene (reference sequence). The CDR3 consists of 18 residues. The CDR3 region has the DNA TGTGCCAGCAGCTTAGCATCGGATAGTATGAGCTCCTACAATGAGCAGTTCTTC. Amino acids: CASSLASDSMSSYNEQFF.

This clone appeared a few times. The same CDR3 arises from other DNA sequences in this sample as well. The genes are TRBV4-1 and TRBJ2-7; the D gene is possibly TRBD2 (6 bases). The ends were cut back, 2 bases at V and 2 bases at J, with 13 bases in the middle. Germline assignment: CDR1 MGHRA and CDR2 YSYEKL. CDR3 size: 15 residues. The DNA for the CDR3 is TGCGCCAGCAGCCAAACCGGGACGGGAGCCTACGAGCAGTACTTC. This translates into CASSQTGTGAYEQYF.

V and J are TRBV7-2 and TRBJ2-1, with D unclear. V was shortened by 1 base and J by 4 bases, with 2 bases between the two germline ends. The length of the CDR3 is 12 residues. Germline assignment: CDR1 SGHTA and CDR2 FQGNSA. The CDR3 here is CASSLVYNEQFF. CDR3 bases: TGTGCCAGCAGCTTAGTATACAATGAGCAGTTCTTC.

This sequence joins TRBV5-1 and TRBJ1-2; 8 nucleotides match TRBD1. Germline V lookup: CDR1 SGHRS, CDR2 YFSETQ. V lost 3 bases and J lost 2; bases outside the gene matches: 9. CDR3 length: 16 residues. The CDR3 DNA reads TGCGCCAGCAGCTCGGACAGGGAATGGTGGAACTATGGCTACACCTTC. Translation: CASSSDREWWNYGYTF.

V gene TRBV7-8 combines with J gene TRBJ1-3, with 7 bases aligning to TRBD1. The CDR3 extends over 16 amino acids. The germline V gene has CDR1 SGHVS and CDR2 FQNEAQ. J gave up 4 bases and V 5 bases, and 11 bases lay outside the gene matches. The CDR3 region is CASSPGGHLAGNTIYF. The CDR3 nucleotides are TGTGCCAGCAGCCCAGGGGGTCATCTCGCCGGAAACACCATATATTTT.

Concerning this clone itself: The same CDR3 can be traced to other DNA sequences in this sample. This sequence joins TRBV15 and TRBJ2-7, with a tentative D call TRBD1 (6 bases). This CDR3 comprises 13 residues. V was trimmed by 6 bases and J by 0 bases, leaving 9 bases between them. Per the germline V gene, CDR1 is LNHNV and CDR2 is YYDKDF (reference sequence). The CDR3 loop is CATSQTGSYEQYF. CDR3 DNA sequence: TGTGCCACCAGTCAGACAGGCTCCTACGAGCAGTACTTC.

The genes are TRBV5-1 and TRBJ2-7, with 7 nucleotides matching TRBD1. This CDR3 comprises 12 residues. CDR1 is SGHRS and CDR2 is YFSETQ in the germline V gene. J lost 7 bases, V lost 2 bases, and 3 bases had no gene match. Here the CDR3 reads CASSLMDREQYF. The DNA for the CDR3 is TGCGCCAGCAGCTTAATGGACAGGGAGCAGTACTTC.

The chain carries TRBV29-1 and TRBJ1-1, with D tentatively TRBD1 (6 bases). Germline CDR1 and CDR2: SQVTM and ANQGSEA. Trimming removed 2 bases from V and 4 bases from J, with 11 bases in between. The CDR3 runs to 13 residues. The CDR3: CSVERGFFTEAFF. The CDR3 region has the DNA TGCAGCGTTGAAAGGGGGTTTTTCACTGAAGCTTTCTTT.

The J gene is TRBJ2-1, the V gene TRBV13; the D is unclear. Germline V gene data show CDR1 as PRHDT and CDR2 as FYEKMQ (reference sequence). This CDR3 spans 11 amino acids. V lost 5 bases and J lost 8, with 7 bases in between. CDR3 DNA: TGTGCCAGCAGCGGCTTCGATGAGCAGTTCTTC. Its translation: CASSGFDEQFF.

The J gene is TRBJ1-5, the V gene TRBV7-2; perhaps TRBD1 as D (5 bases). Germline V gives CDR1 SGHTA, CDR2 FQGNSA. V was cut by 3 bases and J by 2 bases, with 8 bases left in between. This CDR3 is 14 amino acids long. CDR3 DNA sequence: TGTGCCAGCAGCTTCCGGGACCGCAATCAGCCCCAGCATTTT. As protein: CASSFRDRNQPQHF.

CDR3 DNA: TGTGCCAGCGGTACTAGCAAGGAGACCCAGTACTTC. Translation: CASGTSKETQYF. The chain recombines TRBV27 with TRBJ2-5; perhaps TRBD2 as D (6 bases). V was shortened by 8 bases and J by 5 bases, with 12 bases between the two germline ends. Germline CDR1 reads MNHEY; CDR2 reads SMNVEV (reference sequence). This CDR3 spans 12 amino acids.

This chain's CDR3 is CASRHGLAGMYNEQFF. CDR3 nucleotide sequence: TGTGCCAGCAGACACGGACTAGCGGGCATGTACAATGAGCAGTTCTTC. The gene calls are TRBV27 and TRBJ2-1; 11 positions agree with TRBD2. The CDR3 is made up of 16 amino acids. J was trimmed by 4 bases and V by 6 bases; bases with no gene match: 8. CDR1 and CDR2 from the germline V gene are MNHEY and SMNVEV (reference sequence).

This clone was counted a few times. CDR3 protein: CASSGDIRAFF. In nucleotides, the CDR3 is TGTGCCAGCAGCGGGGACATCAGAGCTTTCTTT. The J gene is TRBJ1-1, the V gene TRBV9, with a possible D match to TRBD1 (6 bases). Looked up from germline, CDR1 is SGDLS and CDR2 is YYNGEE. V shed 3 bases and J shed 10 bases, with 10 bases lying between them. CDR3 length: 11 residues.

This CDR3 is CASSEALGRGNQPQHF. CDR3 nucleotides: TGTGCCAGCAGTGAAGCGCTGGGAAGAGGCAATCAGCCCCAGCATTTT. This rearrangement joins TRBV6-1 to TRBJ1-5; the D is unclear. CDR1 is MNHNS, CDR2 SASEGT, per germline. V lost 0 bases and J lost 2, with 11 bases in between. The CDR3 runs to 16 residues.

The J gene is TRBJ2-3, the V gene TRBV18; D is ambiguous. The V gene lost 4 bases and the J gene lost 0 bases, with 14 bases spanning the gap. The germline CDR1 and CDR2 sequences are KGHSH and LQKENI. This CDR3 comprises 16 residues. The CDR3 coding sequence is TGTGCCAGCTCACGTGAGAACAGACCTAGCACAGATACGCAGTATTTT. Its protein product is CASSRENRPSTDTQYF.

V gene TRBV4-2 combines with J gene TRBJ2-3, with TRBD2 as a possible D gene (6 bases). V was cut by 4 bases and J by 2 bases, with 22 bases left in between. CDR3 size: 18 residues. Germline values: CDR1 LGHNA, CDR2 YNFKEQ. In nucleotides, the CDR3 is TGTGCCAGCAGCCTGACCGGTAGCGGTAGCCTCTTCACAGATACGCAGTATTTT. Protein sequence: CASSLTGSGSLFTDTQYF.

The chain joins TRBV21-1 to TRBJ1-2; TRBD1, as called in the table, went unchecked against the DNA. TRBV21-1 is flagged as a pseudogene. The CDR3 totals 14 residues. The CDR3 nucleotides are TGTGCCAGCAGCAAAGTCTTAGGTTGGACAGGCTACACCTTC. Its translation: CASSKVLGWTGYTF.

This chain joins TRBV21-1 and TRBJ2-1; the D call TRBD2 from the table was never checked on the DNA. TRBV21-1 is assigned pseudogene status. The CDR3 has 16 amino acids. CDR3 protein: CASSDEKLTNRGEQFF. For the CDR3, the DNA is TGTGCCAGCAGCGACGAAAAACTAACGAATCGTGGTGAGCAGTTCTTC.

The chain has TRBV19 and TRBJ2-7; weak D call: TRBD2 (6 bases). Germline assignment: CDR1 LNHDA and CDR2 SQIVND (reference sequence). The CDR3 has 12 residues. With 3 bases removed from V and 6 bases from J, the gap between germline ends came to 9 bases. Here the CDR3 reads CASSMGGGEQYF. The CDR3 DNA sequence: TGTGCCAGTAGTATGGGAGGTGGCGAGCAGTACTTC.

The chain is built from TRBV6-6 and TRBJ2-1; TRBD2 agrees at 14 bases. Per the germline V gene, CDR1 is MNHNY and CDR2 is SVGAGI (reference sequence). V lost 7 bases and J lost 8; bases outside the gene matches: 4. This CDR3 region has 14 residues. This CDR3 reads CASTLGLAGDEQFF. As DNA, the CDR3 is TGTGCCAGCACCCTGGGACTAGCGGGAGATGAGCAGTTCTTC.

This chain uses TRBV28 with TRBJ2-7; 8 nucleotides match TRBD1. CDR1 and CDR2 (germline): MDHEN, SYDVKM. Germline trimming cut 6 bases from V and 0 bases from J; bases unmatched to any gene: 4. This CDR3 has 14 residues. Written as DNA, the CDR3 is TGTGCCAGCAGACCCAGGGGGCCCTCCTACGAGCAGTACTTC. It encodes CASRPRGPSYEQYF.

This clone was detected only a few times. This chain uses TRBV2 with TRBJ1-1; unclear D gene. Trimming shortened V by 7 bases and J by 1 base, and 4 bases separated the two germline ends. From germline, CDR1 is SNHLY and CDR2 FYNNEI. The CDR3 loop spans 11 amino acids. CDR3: CASNRNTEAFF. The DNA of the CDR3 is TGTGCCAGCAATAGGAACACTGAAGCTTTCTTT.

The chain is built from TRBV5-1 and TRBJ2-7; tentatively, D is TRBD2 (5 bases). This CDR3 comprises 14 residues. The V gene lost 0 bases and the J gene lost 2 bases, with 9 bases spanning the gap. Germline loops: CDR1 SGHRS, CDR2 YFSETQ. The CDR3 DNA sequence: TGCGCCAGCAGCTTGGCTAGCCGAACCTACGAGCAGTACTTC. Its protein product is CASSLASRTYEQYF.

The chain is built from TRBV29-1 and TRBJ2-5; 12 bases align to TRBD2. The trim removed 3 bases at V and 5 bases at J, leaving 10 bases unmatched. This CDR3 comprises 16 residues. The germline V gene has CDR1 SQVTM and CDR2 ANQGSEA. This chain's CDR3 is CSVEGTSGRKEETQYF. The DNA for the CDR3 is TGCAGCGTTGAGGGAACTAGCGGGAGGAAAGAGGAGACCCAGTACTTC.

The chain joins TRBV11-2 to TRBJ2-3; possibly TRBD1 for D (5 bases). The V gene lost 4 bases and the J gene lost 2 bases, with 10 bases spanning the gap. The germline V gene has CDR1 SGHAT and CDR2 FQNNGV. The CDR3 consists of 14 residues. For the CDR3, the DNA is TGTGCCAGCAGCTACAGGTCGACCACAGATACGCAGTATTTT. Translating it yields CASSYRSTTDTQYF.

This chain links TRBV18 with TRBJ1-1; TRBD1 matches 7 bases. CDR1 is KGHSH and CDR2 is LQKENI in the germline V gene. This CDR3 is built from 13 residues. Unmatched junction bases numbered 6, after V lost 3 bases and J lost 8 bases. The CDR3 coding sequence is TGTGCCAGCTCACCGGGGACAGCTCACGAAGCTTTCTTT. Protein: CASSPGTAHEAFF.

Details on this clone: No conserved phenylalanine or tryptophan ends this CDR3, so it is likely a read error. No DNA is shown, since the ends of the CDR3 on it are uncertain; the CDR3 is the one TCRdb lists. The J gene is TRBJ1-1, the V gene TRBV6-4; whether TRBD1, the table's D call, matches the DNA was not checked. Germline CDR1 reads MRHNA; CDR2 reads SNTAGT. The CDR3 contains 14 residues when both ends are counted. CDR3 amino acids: CASSDIPRTGRIIR.